These 13 T cell receptor beta chains were all obtained from the same sample, sequenced in a study of response to subunit inactivated influenza vaccine. TCRdb reanalysed the RT-PCR reads using MiXCR and keeps one entry per CDR3 protein. Of fewer than 700,000 distinct CDR3 sequences in the sample, 10% to 15% were seen once. This sample comprised PBMCs from blood, obtained about 6 weeks after vaccination. These receptors all come from a man aged 50 to 60 who received an inactivated influenza vaccine.

This clonotype was detected a few times. V usage is TRBV7-9 and J usage is TRBJ2-7; no firm D call. V lost 2 bases, J lost 0 bases, and 14 bases lay in between. Germline-derived CDR1 and CDR2 are SEHNR and FQNEAQ (reference sequence). The CDR3 runs 16 residues. The CDR3 is CASSLLSTQVSYEQYF. Written as DNA, the CDR3 is TGTGCCAGCAGCTTACTTTCGACACAAGTCTCCTACGAGCAGTACTTC.

This clonotype was seen a handful of times. The rearrangement joins TRBV24-1 to TRBJ2-5; D tentatively fits TRBD1 or TRBD2 (5 bases each). The CDR3 covers 11 residues. The germline V gene has CDR1 KGHDR and CDR2 SFDVKD. V was trimmed by 10 bases and J by 7 bases, leaving 12 bases between them. The CDR3 is CATGVGTTQYF. CDR3 coding DNA: TGTGCCACAGGGGTTGGGACGACCCAGTACTTC.

V usage is TRBV20-1 and J usage is TRBJ2-7, with D maybe TRBD1 (6 bases). V lost 6 bases and J lost 0, with 12 bases in between. CDR1 is DFQATT and CDR2 is SNEGSKA in the germline V gene (reference sequence). The CDR3 is made up of 13 amino acids. The CDR3 here is CSAAHRVSYEQYF. The CDR3 DNA reads TGCAGTGCCGCGCACAGGGTCTCCTACGAGCAGTACTTC.

The gene calls are TRBV5-1 and TRBJ2-4; 10 bases match TRBD2. Germline-derived CDR1 and CDR2 are SGHRS and YFSETQ. This CDR3 is built from 20 residues. With V trimmed by 10 bases and J by 8 bases, 30 bases remained unmatched. CDR3 coding DNA: TGCGCCCCCGGGGGACACGGGGCTAGCGGGGGCCGTGGAGTCCTAGACATTCAGTACTTC. Translation: CAPGGHGASGGRGVLDIQYF.

This clonotype was recorded a few times. Here the CDR3 DNA reads TGTGCCACCAGCAGAGCTCGGACTAGCGGGGACAATGAGCAGTTCTTC. Its translation is CATSRARTSGDNEQFF. The chain recombines TRBV15 with TRBJ2-1, with 12 bases that match TRBD2. Germline V gene data show CDR1 as LNHNV and CDR2 as YYDKDF (reference sequence). After removal of 1 base from V and 5 bases from J, the junction contained 3 bases not matched to a gene. The CDR3 spans 16 residues.

The rearrangement joins TRBV7-9 to TRBJ2-7, with D maybe TRBD1 (5 bases). Germline values: CDR1 SEHNR, CDR2 FQNEAQ (reference sequence). The V end was cut by 1 base, the J end by 6 bases, with 22 bases between. This CDR3 has 17 amino acids. This CDR3 is CASSLGGTWVYGVEQYF. The CDR3 DNA reads as TGTGCCAGCAGCTTAGGGGGCACATGGGTGTATGGGGTCGAGCAGTACTTC.

This clonotype occurred a few times. The V gene is TRBV12-3 or TRBV12-4, the J gene TRBJ1-4, with no clear D. Trimming shortened V by 2 bases and J by 0 bases, and 7 bases separated the two germline ends. The CDR3 spans 15 residues. The CDR3, as DNA: TGTGCCAGCAGTTTATACGGGACAACTAATGAAAAACTGTTTTTT. Protein sequence: CASSLYGTTNEKLFF.

This clonotype has more than one count but fewer than ten. The genes are TRBV28 and TRBJ2-7, with D possibly being TRBD1 or TRBD2 (5 bases each). V was trimmed by 6 bases and J by 6 bases, leaving 18 bases between them. CDR3 length equals 14 residues. Per germline, CDR1 MDHEN and CDR2 SYDVKM. In nucleotides, the CDR3 is TGTGCCAGCAGGGCCCCGGGACGCTTCCCCGAGCAGTACTTC. Translated: CASRAPGRFPEQYF.

The gene calls are TRBV6-5 and TRBJ1-3, with 7 nucleotides matching TRBD1. The CDR3 has 16 residues. V shed 0 bases, J shed 2 bases, and the junction held 4 bases outside the gene matches. Germline CDR1 is MNHEY and CDR2 is SVGAGI. The CDR3 spells CASSYSLTGTGNTIYF. CDR3 DNA sequence: TGTGCCAGCAGTTACTCTTTGACAGGGACTGGAAACACCATATATTTT.

To note about this clonotype: A much larger clone sits a single nucleotide away, making a read error possible. The chain couples TRBV20-1 to TRBJ2-3; D is undetermined. The CDR3 is made up of 17 amino acids. Looked up from germline, CDR1 is DFQATT and CDR2 is SNEGSKA (reference sequence). CDR3 bases: TGCTGTGCTAGAGATCCTCCTAAGCAAAGGTTAACAGATACGCAGTATTTT. Protein product: CCARDPPKQRLTDTQYF.

This clonotype was seen at least ten times. This chain uses TRBV7-9 with TRBJ2-3; no firm D call. Germline V lookup: CDR1 SEHNR, CDR2 FQNEAQ (reference sequence). V dropped 6 bases and J dropped 4 bases, with 8 bases sitting between them. This CDR3 has 12 residues. The CDR3 DNA sequence: TGTGCCAGCAGTTCCAGAGCAGATACGCAGTATTTT. Translating it yields CASSSRADTQYF. Using reference TRBV7-9 and TRBJ2-3 for the parts outside the CDR3, the full variable domain is DTGVSQNPRHKITKRGQNVTFRCDPISEHNRLYWYRQTLGQGPEFLTYFQNEAQLEKSRLLSDRFSAERPKGSFSTLEIQRTEQGDSAMYLCASSSRADTQYFGPGTRLTVL.

The chain has TRBV7-6 and TRBJ2-7, with D possibly matching TRBD1 (6 bases). The CDR3 sequence is 15 residues long. V was pared by 1 base and J by 3 bases, with 13 bases between. Per the germline V gene, CDR1 is SGHVS and CDR2 is FNYEAQ. The CDR3 region is CASSLGGQIDYEQYF. CDR3 nucleotide sequence: TGTGCCAGCAGCTTAGGAGGACAGATTGACTACGAGCAGTACTTC.

A few counts support this clonotype. The rearrangement joins TRBV9 to TRBJ1-5; D gene uncertain. This CDR3 region has 15 residues. Trimming cost V 0 bases and J 2 bases, with 9 bases left between them. CDR1 is SGDLS, CDR2 YYNGEE, per germline. The CDR3 DNA reads TGTGCCAGCAGCGTAGGGTCTGGGGGCAATCAGCCCCAGCATTTT. It encodes CASSVGSGGNQPQHF.